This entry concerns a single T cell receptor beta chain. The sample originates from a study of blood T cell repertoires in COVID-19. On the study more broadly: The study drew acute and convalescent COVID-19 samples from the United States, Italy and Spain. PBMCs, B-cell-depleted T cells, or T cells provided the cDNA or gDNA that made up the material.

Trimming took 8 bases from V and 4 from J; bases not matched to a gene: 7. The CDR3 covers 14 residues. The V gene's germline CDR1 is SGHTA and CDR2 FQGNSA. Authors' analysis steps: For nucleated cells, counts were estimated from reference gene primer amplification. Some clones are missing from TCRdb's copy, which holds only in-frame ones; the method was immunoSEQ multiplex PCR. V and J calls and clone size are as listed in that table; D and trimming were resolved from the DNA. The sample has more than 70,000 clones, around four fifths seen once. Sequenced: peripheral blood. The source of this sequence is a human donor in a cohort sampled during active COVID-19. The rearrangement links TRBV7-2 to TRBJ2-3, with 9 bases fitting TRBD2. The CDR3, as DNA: TGTGCCAGCGTCGCTAGCGGGGCGGCAGATACGCAGTATTTT. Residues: CASVASGAADTQYF.